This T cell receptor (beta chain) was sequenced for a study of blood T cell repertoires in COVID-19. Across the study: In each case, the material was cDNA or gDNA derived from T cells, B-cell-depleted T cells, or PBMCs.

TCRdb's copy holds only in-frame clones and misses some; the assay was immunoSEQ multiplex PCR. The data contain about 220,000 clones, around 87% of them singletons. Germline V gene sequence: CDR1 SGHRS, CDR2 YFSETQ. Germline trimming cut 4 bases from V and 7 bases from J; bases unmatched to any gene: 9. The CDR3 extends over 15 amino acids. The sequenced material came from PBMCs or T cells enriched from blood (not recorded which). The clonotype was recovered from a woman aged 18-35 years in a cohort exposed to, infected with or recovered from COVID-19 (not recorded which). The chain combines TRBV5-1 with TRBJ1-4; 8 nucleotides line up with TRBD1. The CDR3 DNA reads TGCGCCAGCAGCATCGGGACAGGAGACTTTGAAAAACTGTTTTTT. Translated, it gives CASSIGTGDFEKLFF.